These 27 T cell receptor beta chains were sequenced from one sample in a study of CD8+ T cells in alopecia areata. The treatment was: oral pan-JAK inhibitor, 5-10 mg twice daily. Following RNA extraction, reverse transcription yielded cDNA that acted as the sequencing template. Assay: immunoSEQ multiplex PCR; the TCRdb copy retains only in-frame clones and omits some. Among around 290,000 clones listed, roughly 60% were seen once. The sample in question was CD4+ T cells sorted from blood, obtained at week 24, from a patient treated with tofacitinib. The source of these receptors is a human donor with alopecia areata.

This CDR3 is CSVGTGDFTEAFF. DNA of the CDR3: TGCAGCGTGGGGACAGGTGATTTCACTGAAGCTTTCTTT. This chain joins TRBV29-1 and TRBJ1-1; the match to TRBD1 covers 8 bases. Trimming removed 6 bases from V and 4 bases from J; junction bases left unmatched: 7. Germline CDR1 and CDR2: SQVTM and ANQGSEA. The CDR3 runs to 13 residues.

The rearrangement links TRBV27 to TRBJ2-5; TRBD1 agrees at 7 bases. This CDR3 comprises 15 residues. Germline values: CDR1 MNHEY, CDR2 SMNVEV (reference sequence). The junction had 4 bases not matched to a gene; V was cut back by 1 base and J by 2 bases. The CDR3 region is CASSLWGTVQETQYF. The CDR3 DNA is TGTGCCAGCAGTTTATGGGGGACAGTACAAGAGACCCAGTACTTC.

This clone was observed a few times. Additional DNA sequences in this sample encode the identical CDR3. The CDR3 DNA reads TGTGCCAGCAGCGTAGAGAACACTGAAGCTTTCTTT. Its protein is CASSVENTEAFF. The V and J genes are TRBV9 and TRBJ1-1, with D unclear. The germline V gene encodes CDR1 SGDLS and CDR2 YYNGEE. The CDR3 totals 12 residues. Trimming removed 0 bases from V and 1 base from J, with 1 base in between.

This chain links TRBV9 with TRBJ1-6; D uncertain. With 3 bases removed from V and 4 bases from J, the gap between germline ends came to 5 bases. The CDR3 extends over 13 amino acids. The V gene's germline CDR1 is SGDLS and CDR2 YYNGEE. CDR3 nucleotides: TGTGCCAGCAGCGCCTGGTATAATTCACCCCTCCACTTT. This codes for CASSAWYNSPLHF.

The gene calls are TRBV23-1 and TRBJ2-5; D is unclear. TRBV23-1 is treated as an ORF (open reading frame) with a function not yet certain. Trimming removed 3 bases from V and 5 bases from J, with 25 bases in between. This CDR3 contains 18 residues. CDR3 nucleotide sequence: TGCGCCAGCAGTCACCCCCCTTACTACCGAACAGCTAAGGAGACCCAGTACTTC. Translated, it gives CASSHPPYYRTAKETQYF.

This chain joins TRBV30 and TRBJ1-6; D is possibly TRBD1 (6 bases). The V end lost 4 bases, the J end lost 10 bases, and 11 bases lay between the germline ends. The CDR3 is 12 residues long. CDR1 and CDR2 from the germline V gene are GTSNPN and SVGIG (reference sequence). The CDR3 sequence is CAWTTGLSPLHF. CDR3 DNA: TGTGCCTGGACTACAGGGCTCTCACCCCTCCACTTT.

This clone occurred a few times. In nucleotides, the CDR3 is TGTGCCAGCAGCTTGAACGGAAGATTTAGCTCTGGAAACACCATATATTTT. This sequence encodes CASSLNGRFSSGNTIYF. The chain employs TRBV5-4 and TRBJ1-3; D remains unclear. Trimming shortened V by 1 base and J by 0 bases, and 14 bases separated the two germline ends. The length of the CDR3 is 17 residues. The germline CDR1 and CDR2 sequences are SGHNT and YYREEE (reference sequence).

This clone has a handful of counts. The V and J genes are TRBV2 and TRBJ1-5; 8 nucleotides match TRBD1. The CDR3 has 16 amino acids. CDR1 SNHLY and CDR2 FYNNEI come from the germline V gene. V shed 4 bases, J shed 6 bases, and the junction held 11 bases outside the gene matches. The chain's CDR3 is CASSVERGQGGQPQHF. Written as DNA, the CDR3 is TGTGCCAGCAGTGTAGAAAGAGGACAGGGTGGTCAGCCCCAGCATTTT.

V usage is TRBV5-4 and J usage is TRBJ2-7; the match to TRBD1 covers 7 bases. This CDR3 is built from 13 residues. The V segment lost 4 bases and the J segment 1 base; nucleotides outside the gene matches: 2. Germline V gene data show CDR1 as SGHNT and CDR2 as YYREEE (reference sequence). In DNA, the CDR3 is TGTGCCAGCAGCGGACAGGTTTCCTACGAGCAGTACTTC. It yields the protein CASSGQVSYEQYF.

The rearrangement uses TRBV27 and TRBJ1-5, with 9 bases fitting TRBD1. The CDR3 consists of 16 residues. The germline gives CDR1 MNHEY, CDR2 SMNVEV (reference sequence). V shed 6 bases and J 5 bases; nucleotides not matched to a gene: 11. The CDR3 nucleotides read TGTGCCAGCAGACGTAATACAGGGGGCAGGGATCAGCCCCAGCATTTT. Translating it yields CASRRNTGGRDQPQHF.

The chain couples TRBV10-3 to TRBJ2-2, with D perhaps matching TRBD1 (5 bases). V lost 7 bases and J 3 bases, leaving 12 bases between the germline ends. The CDR3 sequence is 14 residues long. The germline gives CDR1 ENHRY, CDR2 SYGVKD. CDR3 sequence reads: CAIKQGVDTGELFF. CDR3 nucleotide sequence: TGTGCCATCAAGCAGGGTGTGGACACCGGGGAGCTGTTTTTT.

This clone turned up a few times. The J gene is TRBJ1-3, the V gene TRBV29-1, with D perhaps TRBD1 (5 bases). This CDR3 contains 14 residues. CDR1 SQVTM and CDR2 ANQGSEA come from the germline V gene. The ends were cut back, 5 bases at V and 0 bases at J, with 11 bases in the middle. CDR3 in amino acids: CSVQGLLSGNTIYF. CDR3 sequence (DNA): TGCAGCGTTCAGGGCCTACTCTCTGGAAACACCATATATTTT.

The genes are TRBV29-1 and TRBJ1-1; possibly TRBD1 for D (5 bases). This CDR3 contains 15 residues. Trimming took 2 bases from V and 1 from J, leaving 14 bases between them. The V gene's germline CDR1 is SQVTM and CDR2 ANQGSEA. The CDR3 here is CSVETLDRSNTEAFF. For the CDR3, the DNA is TGCAGCGTTGAAACGTTAGACAGATCGAACACTGAAGCTTTCTTT.

This clone has just a few counts. The chain couples TRBV11-2 to TRBJ2-3; 9 nucleotides match TRBD2. Germline V CDR1 and CDR2: SGHAT, FQNNGV. The CDR3 covers 18 residues. J was trimmed by 5 bases and V by 3 bases; bases with no gene match: 15. The CDR3 nucleotides are TGTGCCAGCAGCTTGGGACTAGCAGAATCTTTACAGTTAGATACGCAGTATTTT. Translating it yields CASSLGLAESLQLDTQYF.

This sequence joins TRBV14 and TRBJ2-7, with 8 bases aligning to TRBD1. CDR1 is SGHDN and CDR2 is FVKESK in the germline V gene. V shed 1 base and J 8 bases; nucleotides not matched to a gene: 16. This CDR3 has 17 amino acids. The CDR3 loop reads CASSQVRSGGAQRQQYF. DNA for the CDR3: TGTGCCAGCAGCCAAGTCCGTTCAGGGGGCGCGCAACGTCAGCAGTACTTC.

This clone has just a few counts. The chain is built from TRBV23-1 and TRBJ2-1; D gene ambiguous. TRBV23-1 is an open reading frame, and its role is uncertain. The CDR3 contains 12 residues. The germline V and J ends were trimmed by 2 bases and 9 bases, with 8 bases remaining between them. CDR3 amino acids: CASSQQGFEQFF. CDR3 bases: TGCGCCAGCAGTCAACAAGGGTTTGAGCAGTTCTTC.

The chain recombines TRBV7-2 with TRBJ2-2; 7 nucleotides match TRBD2. In germline, CDR1 is SGHTA, CDR2 FQGNSA. Trimming removed 7 bases from V and 7 bases from J; junction bases left unmatched: 9. The CDR3 is 14 residues long. CDR3 DNA sequence: TGTGCCAGCACCATGACTAGCCAGGGCGGGGAGCTGTTTTTT. Translated, it gives CASTMTSQGGELFF.

This clone was counted between two and nine times. The sample has other DNA sequences that encode this CDR3 too. This chain uses TRBV7-9 with TRBJ1-1; D is ambiguous. V shed 4 bases and J shed 3 bases, with 3 bases lying between them. The CDR3 length is 11 residues. Germline V CDR1 and CDR2: SEHNR, FQNEAQ (reference sequence). DNA for the CDR3: TGTGCCAGCAGCTCAGACACTGAAGCTTTCTTT. Protein sequence: CASSSDTEAFF.

The chain uses TRBV29-1 and TRBJ2-3; D possibly matches TRBD1 or TRBD2 (5 bases each). Germline assignment: CDR1 SQVTM and CDR2 ANQGSEA. The CDR3 covers 14 residues. V was cut by 4 bases and J by 2 bases, with 13 bases left in between. The CDR3 here is CSVALGADTDTQYF. In DNA, the CDR3 is TGCAGCGTTGCCCTCGGGGCAGACACAGATACGCAGTATTTT.

As regards this clone: Additional DNA sequences in this sample encode the identical CDR3. The genes are TRBV30 and TRBJ1-5; unclear D gene. CDR1 and CDR2 (germline): GTSNPN, SVGIG (reference sequence). Trimming stripped 0 bases from V and 1 base from J, with 4 bases between. The CDR3 is 13 amino acids. The chain's CDR3 is CAWSVGSNQPQHF. DNA of the CDR3: TGTGCCTGGAGTGTGGGCAGCAATCAGCCCCAGCATTTT.

The chain carries TRBV5-4 and TRBJ1-4, with D possibly matching TRBD1 (5 bases). The germline gives CDR1 SGHNT, CDR2 YYREEE (reference sequence). This CDR3 spans 14 amino acids. Trimming left V 5 bases short and J 0 bases short, with 8 bases between. Here the CDR3 reads CASRDSATNEKLFF. In nucleotides, the CDR3 is TGTGCCAGCAGAGACAGTGCAACTAATGAAAAACTGTTTTTT.

The gene calls are TRBV19 and TRBJ1-5; unclear D gene. Trimming left V 6 bases short and J 3 bases short, with 9 bases between. Germline CDR1 and CDR2: LNHDA and SQIVND (reference sequence). The CDR3 consists of 13 residues. The CDR3 here is CASSRSLNQPQHF. CDR3 DNA sequence: TGTGCCAGTAGCCGGAGCCTCAATCAGCCCCAGCATTTT.

About this clone: Other DNA sequences in the sample encode the same CDR3. J is TRBJ1-1 and V is TRBV20-1; no clear D. The V end was cut by 2 bases, the J end by 2 bases, with 0 bases between. Per the germline V gene, CDR1 is DFQATT and CDR2 is SNEGSKA (reference sequence). The CDR3 sequence is 10 residues long. CDR3 coding DNA: TGCAGTGCTAGAAACACTGAAGCTTTCTTT. Translation: CSARNTEAFF.

This clone was picked up a small number of times. V is TRBV7-9 and J is TRBJ1-2, with D hard to call. V lost 5 bases and J lost 2, with 21 bases in between. Germline V gene lookup returns CDR1 SEHNR and CDR2 FQNEAQ (reference sequence). CDR3 length: 17 residues. CDR3: CASSLETGPTQNYGYTF. The CDR3 nucleotides are TGTGCCAGCAGCCTAGAGACCGGACCCACCCAAAACTATGGCTACACCTTC.

The chain has TRBV6-5 and TRBJ2-3; possible D gene TRBD1, 6 bases. Germline V lookup: CDR1 MNHEY, CDR2 SVGAGI. Trimming removed 5 bases at V and 1 base at J, with 10 bases between. The CDR3 is 14 amino acids. This CDR3 reads CASSNRDRTDTQYF. The CDR3 DNA is TGTGCCAGCAGTAACAGGGACCGCACAGATACGCAGTATTTT.

The chain uses TRBV5-4 and TRBJ2-3; perhaps TRBD2 as D (6 bases). The CDR3 totals 17 residues. V was clipped by 5 bases and J by 4 bases, with 23 bases between them. Germline lookup yields CDR1 SGHNT and CDR2 YYREEE (reference sequence). CDR3 sequence reads: CASSPGGAGRRADTQYF. CDR3 DNA sequence: TGTGCCAGCAGTCCCGGAGGGGCGGGTCGACGGGCAGATACGCAGTATTTT.

This chain joins TRBV30 and TRBJ1-2; a weak D match, TRBD1 (5 bases). In germline, CDR1 is GTSNPN, CDR2 SVGIG (reference sequence). This CDR3 spans 13 amino acids. V was pared by 5 bases and J by 6 bases, with 16 bases between. The chain's CDR3 is CAWLSWGKDGYTF. The CDR3 DNA follows: TGTGCCTGGTTATCCTGGGGCAAGGATGGCTACACCTTC. The full variable domain, with the rest looked up from reference TRBV30 and TRBJ1-2, is SQTIHQWPATLVQPVGSPLSLECTVEGTSNPNLYWYRQAAGRGLQLLFYSVGIGQISSEVPQNLSASRPQDRQFILSSKKLLLSDSGFYLCAWLSWGKDGYTFGSGTRLTVV.